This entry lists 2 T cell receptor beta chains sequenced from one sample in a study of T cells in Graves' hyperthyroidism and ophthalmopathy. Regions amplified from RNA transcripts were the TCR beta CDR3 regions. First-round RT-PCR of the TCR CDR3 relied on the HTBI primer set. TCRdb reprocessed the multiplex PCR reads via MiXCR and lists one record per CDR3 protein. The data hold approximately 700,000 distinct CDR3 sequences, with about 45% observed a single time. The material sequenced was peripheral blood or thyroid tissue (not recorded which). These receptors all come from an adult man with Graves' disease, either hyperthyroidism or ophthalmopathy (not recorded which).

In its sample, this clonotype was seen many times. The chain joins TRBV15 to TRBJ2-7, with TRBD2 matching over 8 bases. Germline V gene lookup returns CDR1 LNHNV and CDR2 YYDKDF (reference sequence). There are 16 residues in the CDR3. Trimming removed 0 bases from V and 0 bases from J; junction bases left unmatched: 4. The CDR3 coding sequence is TGTGCCACCAGCAGAGATCCAGCGGGGGTCTCCTACGAGCAGTACTTC. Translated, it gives CATSRDPAGVSYEQYF.

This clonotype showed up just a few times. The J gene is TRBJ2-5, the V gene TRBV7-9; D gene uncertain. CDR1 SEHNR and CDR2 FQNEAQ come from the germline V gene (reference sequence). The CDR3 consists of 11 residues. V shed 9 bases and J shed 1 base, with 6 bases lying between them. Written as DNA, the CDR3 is TGTGCCAGTAAATCCCAAGAGACCCAGTACTTC. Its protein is CASKSQETQYF. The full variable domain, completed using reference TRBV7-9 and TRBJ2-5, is DTGVSQNPRHKITKRGQNVTFRCDPISEHNRLYWYRQTLGQGPEFLTYFQNEAQLEKSRLLSDRFSAERPKGSFSTLEIQRTEQGDSAMYLCASKSQETQYFGPGTRLLVL.